This TCR beta chain was identified in a study of blood T cell repertoires in COVID-19. Whole-study context: The United States, Italy and Spain were the sources of the acute and convalescent COVID-19 samples. T cells, B-cell-depleted T cells, or PBMCs provided the cDNA or gDNA that served as material.

For this clone: Distinct nucleotide sequences in the sample also encode this CDR3.

In the study's own analysis: By means of reference gene primer amplification, nucleated cell counts were estimated. The table came from immunoSEQ multiplex PCR; TCRdb's copy has only in-frame clones and leaves some out. The V and J calls and the clone size are those of that table, but D and trimming were determined from the DNA. This sample has fewer than 150,000 clones, with 75% to 90% found just once. Germline V lookup: CDR1 KGHSH, CDR2 LQKENI. The V end was cut by 3 bases, the J end by 1 base, with 3 bases between. The CDR3 totals 12 residues. This clonotype was obtained from a human donor in a cohort sampled during active COVID-19. The sample consisted of peripheral blood. This chain joins TRBV18 and TRBJ1-1, with unresolved D. The CDR3 spells CASSPQNTEAFF. CDR3 bases: TGTGCCAGCTCACCCCAGAACACTGAAGCTTTCTTT. Full variable domain (rest looked up from reference TRBV18 and TRBJ1-1): NAGVMQNPRHLVRRRGQEARLRCSPMKGHSHVYWYRQLPEEGLKFMVYLQKENIIDESGMPKERFSAEFPKEGPSILRIQQVVRGDSAAYFCASSPQNTEAFFGQGTRLTVV.